This TCR beta chain was documented in a study of shared clonotypes between healthy human individuals. The overall study: Researchers drew samples from a couple of women and three men aged 18 to 49.

The data were produced by immunoSEQ multiplex PCR, yet TCRdb's version contains in-frame clones alone and is incomplete. The data hold fewer than 3 million clones, with less than 95% observed a single time. Findings and caveats of the study: Naive CD4 clonotypes were shared across several donors at approximately 5.3%.

This clone has a single count. Its antigen remains unknown. The ends lost 4 bases at V and 1 base at J; junction bases unmatched: 5. The CDR3 totals 15 residues. The V gene's germline CDR1 is SGHTA and CDR2 FQGTGA. The origin of this receptor is a man aged 18 to 30 in good health. Some clones in this sample may be carry-over from other donors' samples. The rearrangement uses TRBV7-3 and TRBJ2-7, with 9 bases matching TRBD1. The sequenced material came from naive CD4+ T cells from PBMCs. Sample subset: CD45RA+ positively selected. This chain's CDR3 is CASSSTGGRSYEQYF. The CDR3 DNA follows: TGTGCCAGCAGCTCGACAGGGGGGCGGTCCTACGAGCAGTACTTC. The full variable domain, rest sourced from reference TRBV7-3 and TRBJ2-7, is GAGVSQTPSNKVTEKGKYVELRCDPISGHTALYWYRQSLGQGPEFLIYFQGTGAADDSGLPNDRFFAVRPEGSVSTLKIQRTERGDSAVYLCASSSTGGRSYEQYFGPGTRLTVT.